This TCR beta chain was identified during a study of CD8+CD57+ T cells in acquired aplastic anemia. The wider study: Sorted CD4+ and CD8+ cells yielded roughly 3 ug of DNA on average.

Study results and caveats: Levels of CD8+ Simpson's diversity were not significantly distinct in patients versus controls.

Using genomic DNA as the template, TCR beta VDJ and CDR3 profiling was carried out. MiXCR was run by TCRdb on the reads, yielding one entry per CDR3 protein. There are some 280,000 distinct CDR3 sequences in the sample; 45% to 70% occur only once, and roughly 8% lies in the top ten. Germline loops: CDR1 SQVTM, CDR2 ANQGSEA. The CDR3 has 12 amino acids. The ends were cut back, 7 bases at V and 1 base at J, with 7 bases in the middle. This clonotype was detected once. What it recognizes is unknown. The sample comprised sorted CD4+, CD8+, or CD8+CD57+ T cells (not recorded which) from PBMCs. The rearrangement uses TRBV29-1 and TRBJ2-2; the D gene is possibly TRBD1 (5 bases). This receptor was obtained from a human donor with severe aplastic anemia or a healthy control (not recorded which). This CDR3 is CSARGNTGELFF. For the CDR3, the DNA is TGCAGCGCTAGGGGGAACACCGGGGAGCTGTTTTTT.